These 8 T cell receptor beta chains came from one sample sequenced in a study of OX40 agonist ivuxolimab in advanced cancers. This table comes from immunoSEQ multiplex PCR, and its TCRdb copy is limited to in-frame clones, with some not included. The profile shows some 80,000 clones, around 86% of them singletons. The specimen was CD4+ or CD8+ T cells sorted from blood, collected in a trial of the OX40 agonist ivuxolimab. These receptor sequences come from an adult with an advanced solid tumor such as melanoma, head and neck, liver or kidney cancer.

This clone appeared once. This rearrangement joins TRBV7-9 to TRBJ2-3; TRBD1 aligns across 7 bases. CDR1 SEHNR and CDR2 FQNEAQ come from the germline V gene (reference sequence). J lost 4 bases, V lost 7 bases, and 2 bases had no gene match. CDR3 length: 12 residues. In DNA, the CDR3 is TGTGCCAGCAACACAGGGGCAGATACGCAGTATTTT. Protein: CASNTGADTQYF.

The chain recombines TRBV30 with TRBJ2-2; either TRBD1 or TRBD2 may fit D (6 bases each). With 5 bases removed from V and 4 bases from J, the gap between germline ends came to 17 bases. Germline CDR1 is GTSNPN and CDR2 is SVGIG (reference sequence). The CDR3 contains 15 residues. CDR3 sequence: CAWAAGGLGTGELFF. The CDR3 nucleotides are TGTGCCTGGGCGGCTGGGGGGCTCGGCACCGGGGAGCTGTTTTTT. Together with reference TRBV30 and TRBJ2-2, the CDR3 gives the full variable domain: SQTIHQWPATLVQPVGSPLSLECTVEGTSNPNLYWYRQAAGRGLQLLFYSVGIGQISSEVPQNLSASRPQDRQFILSSKKLLLSDSGFYLCAWAAGGLGTGELFFGEGSRLTVL.

CDR3 region: CASSKDRTYEQYF. In DNA form, the CDR3 reads TGTGCCAGTAGTAAGGACAGAACCTACGAGCAGTACTTC. The chain has TRBV19 and TRBJ2-7, with D possibly TRBD1 on 6 matching bases. CDR3 length: 13 amino acids. Per germline, CDR1 LNHDA and CDR2 SQIVND (reference sequence). Trimming cost V 4 bases and J 2 bases, with 9 bases left between them.

This clone was observed a single time. V usage is TRBV2 and J usage is TRBJ2-3; TRBD2 might be the D (6 bases). V was clipped by 5 bases and J by 0 bases, with 9 bases between them. CDR1 and CDR2 from the germline V gene are SNHLY and FYNNEI. This CDR3 spans 14 amino acids. CDR3 amino acids: CASSPLASTDTQYF. The CDR3 region has the DNA TGTGCCAGCAGTCCTCTAGCGAGCACAGATACGCAGTATTTT.

V and J are TRBV15 and TRBJ1-4; a possible D gene is TRBD1 (5 bases). This CDR3 is built from 14 residues. The germline gives CDR1 LNHNV, CDR2 YYDKDF (reference sequence). The V gene lost 3 bases and the J gene lost 3 bases, with 8 bases spanning the gap. This CDR3 is CATSSWGANEKLFF. CDR3 in DNA: TGTGCCACCAGCAGTTGGGGGGCTAATGAAAAACTGTTTTTT. Complete variable domain (other parts from reference TRBV15 and TRBJ1-4): DAMVIQNPRYQVTQFGKPVTLSCSQTLNHNVMYWYQQKSSQAPKLLFHYYDKDFNNEADTPDNFQSRRPNTSFCFLDIRSPGLGDTAMYLCATSSWGANEKLFFGSGTQLSVL.

The chain combines TRBV6-5 with TRBJ2-3; D not resolved. This CDR3 spans 12 amino acids. Looked up from germline, CDR1 is MNHEY and CDR2 is SVGAGI. Trimming pared 6 bases from V and 5 bases from J, leaving 9 bases between. CDR3 loop: CASRTSEDTQYF. The DNA of the CDR3 is TGTGCCAGCAGGACGAGCGAAGATACGCAGTATTTT.

V gene TRBV4-3 combines with J gene TRBJ2-2; TRBD2 matches 8 bases. V shed 4 bases, J shed 3 bases, and the junction held 7 bases outside the gene matches. The CDR3 extends over 16 amino acids. The germline V gene encodes CDR1 LGHNA and CDR2 YSLEER. CDR3 sequence (DNA): TGCGCCAGCAGCCGAGAGGCGGGGGGCGACACCGGGGAGCTGTTTTTT. It is translated as CASSREAGGDTGELFF.

A word on this clone: One junction end disagrees with the germline gene, perhaps due to a read error. The chain carries TRBV7-7 and TRBJ2-5; 7 bases fit TRBD2. From germline, CDR1 is SSHAT and CDR2 FNYEAQ (reference sequence). The CDR3 extends over 13 amino acids. The CDR3 loop reads CASSSRGVATQYF. The CDR3 nucleotides are TGTGCTAGCAGTTCCCGGGGGGTCGCGACCCAGTACTTC. The full variable domain, rest sourced from reference TRBV7-7 and TRBJ2-5, is GAGVSQSPRYKVTKRGQDVTLRCDPISSHATLYWYQQALGQGPEFLTYFNYEAQPDKSGLPSDRFSAERPEGSISTLTIQRTEQRDSAMYRCASSSRGVATQYFGPGTRLLVL.